A selection of T cell receptor beta chains follows, all from one sample in a study of blood T cell repertoires in COVID-19. The protocol was immunoSEQ multiplex PCR, while the TCRdb copy is restricted to in-frame clones and leaves out a portion. The sample contains about 140,000 clones, over 75% of which appear only once. Material: peripheral blood. The receptors come from a man aged 50 to 59 with acute or convalescent COVID-19. The CDR3 runs from the conserved cysteine through the conserved F or W. The order of the fields is CDR3 protein, CDR3 DNA, clone size, V gene, J gene, CDR3 length, D gene. A D gene is named only where the DNA matches it firmly. Clone size is given for some rows only: seen once, a few or many times, or a class if the clone is expanded.

CASSLQMMNTEAFF	TGCGCCAGCAGCTTACAGATGATGAACACTGAAGCTTTCTTT	NA	TRBV5-1	TRBJ1-1	14	NA
CASSYSNRRNGNTIYF	TGTGCCAGCAGTTACTCGAATCGCAGGAACGGAAACACCATATATTTT	NA	TRBV6-5	TRBJ1-3	16	NA
CASSSSFGTGDGYTF	TGTGCCAGCAGTTCCTCGTTTGGGACAGGGGACGGCTACACCTTC	NA	TRBV27	TRBJ1-2	15	TRBD1
CASSEAWEGRAYGYTF	TGTGCCAGCAGTGAAGCGTGGGAGGGCAGGGCCTATGGCTACACCTTC	NA	TRBV2	TRBJ1-2	16	NA
CASSFLLAGVGGQYF	TGTGCCAGCAGTTTCTTGTTAGCAGGGGTCGGCGGGCAGTACTTC	NA	TRBV28	TRBJ2-7	15	NA
CASSLDMNTEAFF	TGTGCCAGCAGCTTGGATATGAACACTGAAGCTTTCTTT	NA	TRBV5-8	TRBJ1-1	13	NA
CASSREYGVGTEAFF	TGTGCCAGCAGCCGAGAATACGGGGTGGGCACTGAAGCTTTCTTT	few	TRBV11-2	TRBJ1-1	15	NA
CATAGIYNEQFF	TGTGCCACCGCCGGGATATACAATGAGCAGTTCTTC	NA	TRBV24-1	TRBJ2-1	12	NA
CASSFVMPGSGQSNPNTEAFF	TGTGCCAGCTCATTCGTGATGCCGGGATCTGGACAGAGTAATCCGAACACTGAAGCTTTCTTT	NA	TRBV18	TRBJ1-1	21	NA
CASQIARGSSEQYF	TGTGCCAGCCAAATCGCCCGGGGATCGTCTGAGCAGTACTTC	NA	TRBV27	TRBJ2-7	14	NA
CSVETGANYGYTF	TGCAGCGTTGAAACAGGAGCTAACTATGGCTACACCTTC	once	TRBV29-1	TRBJ1-2	13	NA
CASSLGGRYTEAFF	TGCGCCAGCAGCTTGGGGGGGAGGTACACTGAAGCTTTCTTT	once	TRBV5-1	TRBJ1-1	14	NA
CASSLRRDREAFF	TGTGCCAGCTCATTACGCCGGGACAGGGAAGCTTTCTTT	NA	TRBV18	TRBJ1-1	13	TRBD1
CASSYSSPYGYTF	TGTGCCAGCAGTTATAGCTCCCCCTATGGCTACACCTTC	NA	TRBV12-3/TRBV12-4	TRBJ1-2	13	NA
CASSPGTGKETQYF	TGTGCCAGCAGCCCAGGGACTGGCAAAGAGACCCAGTACTTC	few	TRBV7-3	TRBJ2-5	14	NA
CASSISPTTNEKLFF	TGTGCCAGCAGCATCAGTCCGACAACTAATGAAAAACTGTTTTTT	NA	TRBV21-1	TRBJ1-4	15	NA
CASAWGAGTYEQYF	TGTGCCAGCGCCTGGGGAGCGGGTACCTACGAGCAGTACTTC	NA	TRBV7-3	TRBJ2-7	14	NA
CASSPLRGADYGYTF	TGTGCCAGCAGCCCCCTTAGGGGCGCAGACTATGGCTACACCTTC	once	TRBV5-5	TRBJ1-2	15	NA
CARRQGGYGYTF	TGTGCCAGAAGACAGGGCGGCTATGGCTACACCTTC	NA	TRBV2	TRBJ1-2	12	TRBD1
CASGLGGEHTDTQYF	TGCGCCAGCGGTCTAGGCGGAGAACACACAGATACGCAGTATTTT	few	TRBV10-2	TRBJ2-3	15	NA
CASRGTADSAQETQYF	TGTGCCAGCAGGGGGACAGCCGACTCGGCCCAAGAGACCCAGTACTTC	NA	TRBV27	TRBJ2-5	16	TRBD1
CASSLRQGSGNTIYF	TGTGCCAGCAGCTTACGGCAGGGCTCTGGAAACACCATATATTTT	NA	TRBV7-8	TRBJ1-3	15	NA
CATESGTGRYSNQPQHF	TGCGCCACCGAGTCTGGGACAGGGCGTTATAGCAATCAGCCCCAGCATTTT	NA	TRBV5-1	TRBJ1-5	17	TRBD1
CASSQGTGTGGGYNEQFF	TGTGCCAGCAGCCAAGGGACCGGGACGGGGGGCGGCTACAATGAGCAGTTCTTC	NA	TRBV4-2	TRBJ2-1	18	NA
CASSRSGSEQYF	TGTGCCAGCAGCCGTAGCGGGAGTGAGCAGTACTTC	few	TRBV11-2	TRBJ2-7	12	TRBD2
CASSLYQVSGTQYF	TGTGCCAGCAGCTTATATCAGGTGTCCGGGACCCAGTACTTC	NA	TRBV7-2	TRBJ2-5	14	NA
CAWSLASGGGTQYF	TGTGCCTGGAGTTTAGCTAGCGGGGGGGGTACGCAGTATTTT	NA	TRBV30	TRBJ2-3	14	TRBD2
CASSKEGATEAFF	TGTGCCAGTAGTAAGGAGGGGGCAACTGAAGCTTTCTTT	NA	TRBV19	TRBJ1-1	13	TRBD1
CATNIPTLRGSGVTGELFF	TGTGCCACCAACATCCCGACCCTTCGGGGGTCCGGAGTCACCGGGGAGCTGTTTTTT	NA	TRBV15	TRBJ2-2	19	NA
CASSRGSGMNTEAFF	TGTGCCAGCTCACGAGGTTCGGGAATGAACACTGAAGCTTTCTTT	once	TRBV18	TRBJ1-1	15	NA
CASSARQGKKLFF	TGTGCCAGCAGTGCCCGACAGGGGAAAAAACTGTTTTTT	NA	TRBV27	TRBJ1-4	13	TRBD1
CASSILADRAKNGYTF	TGTGCCAGTAGTATATTGGCGGACAGGGCGAAGAATGGCTACACCTTC	NA	TRBV19	TRBJ1-2	16	TRBD1
CASRARDTQYF	TGTGCCAGCCGAGCCCGAGATACGCAGTATTTT	NA	TRBV18	TRBJ2-3	11	NA
CASSQDEGTGVYEQYF	TGCGCCAGCAGCCAAGATGAGGGGACAGGGGTCTACGAGCAGTACTTC	NA	TRBV4-1	TRBJ2-7	16	TRBD1
CASSPTEYGYTF	TGTGCCAGCAGCCCCACAGAGTATGGCTACACCTTC	NA	TRBV6-5	TRBJ1-2	12	NA
CASSFGGGGQPQHF	TGCGCCAGCAGCTTCGGGGGGGGCGGTCAGCCCCAGCATTTT	NA	TRBV5-1	TRBJ1-5	14	NA
CASSTLDSLMNTEAFF	TGTGCCAGCAGCACCCTCGACAGCTTAATGAACACTGAAGCTTTCTTT	NA	TRBV6-6	TRBJ1-1	16	NA
CASSLDGRGTYEQYF	TGCGCCAGCAGCTTGGACGGAAGGGGGACCTACGAGCAGTACTTC	NA	TRBV5-1	TRBJ2-7	15	NA
CASSVPGAWAQYF	TGTGCCAGCAGCGTACCAGGGGCGTGGGCCCAGTACTTC	NA	TRBV11-2	TRBJ2-5	13	NA
CASSPTGAHYYEQYF	TGTGCCAGCAGCCCCACTGGGGCACATTACTACGAGCAGTACTTC	NA	TRBV9	TRBJ2-7	15	NA
CASSQGREANIQYF	TGTGCCAGCAGCCAGGGGCGGGAGGCAAACATTCAGTACTTC	NA	TRBV3-1/TRBV3-2	TRBJ2-4	14	TRBD2